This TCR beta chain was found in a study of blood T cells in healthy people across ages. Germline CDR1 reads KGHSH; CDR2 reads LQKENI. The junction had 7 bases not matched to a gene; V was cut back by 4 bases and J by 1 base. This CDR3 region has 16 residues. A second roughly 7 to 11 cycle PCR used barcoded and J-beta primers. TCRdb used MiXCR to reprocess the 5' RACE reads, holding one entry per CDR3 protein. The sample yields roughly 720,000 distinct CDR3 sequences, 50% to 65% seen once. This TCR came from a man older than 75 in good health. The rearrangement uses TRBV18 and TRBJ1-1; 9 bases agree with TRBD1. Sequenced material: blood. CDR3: CASSLKPGQGNTEAFF. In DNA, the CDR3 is TGTGCCAGCTCACTTAAGCCGGGACAGGGGAACACTGAAGCTTTCTTT. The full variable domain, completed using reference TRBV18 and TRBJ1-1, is NAGVMQNPRHLVRRRGQEARLRCSPMKGHSHVYWYRQLPEEGLKFMVYLQKENIIDESGMPKERFSAEFPKEGPSILRIQQVVRGDSAAYFCASSLKPGQGNTEAFFGQGTRLTVV.